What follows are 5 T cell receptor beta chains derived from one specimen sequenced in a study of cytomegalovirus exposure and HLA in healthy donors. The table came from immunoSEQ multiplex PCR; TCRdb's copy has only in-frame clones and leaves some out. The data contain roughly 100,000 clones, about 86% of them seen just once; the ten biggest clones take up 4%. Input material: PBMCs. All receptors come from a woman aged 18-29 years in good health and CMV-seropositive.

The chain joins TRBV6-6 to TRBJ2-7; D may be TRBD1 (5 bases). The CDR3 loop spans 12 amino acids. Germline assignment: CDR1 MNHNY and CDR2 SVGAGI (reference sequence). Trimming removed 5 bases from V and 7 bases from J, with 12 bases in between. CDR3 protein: CASSRPQGEQYF. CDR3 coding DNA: TGTGCCAGCAGTCGTCCCCAGGGAGAGCAGTACTTC.

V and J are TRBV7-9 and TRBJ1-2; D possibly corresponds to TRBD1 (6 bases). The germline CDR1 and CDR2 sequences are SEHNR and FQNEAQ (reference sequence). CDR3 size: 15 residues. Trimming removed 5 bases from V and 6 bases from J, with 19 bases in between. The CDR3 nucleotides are TGTGCCAGCAGCCCGTCCGGAGAGGGGGTTCATGGCTACACCTTC. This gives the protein CASSPSGEGVHGYTF.

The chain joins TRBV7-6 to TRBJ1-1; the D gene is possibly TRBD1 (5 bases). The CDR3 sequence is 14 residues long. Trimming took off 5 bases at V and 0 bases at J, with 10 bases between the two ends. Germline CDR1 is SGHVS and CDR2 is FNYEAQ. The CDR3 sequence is CASSPGGMNTEAFF. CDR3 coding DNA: TGTGCCAGCAGCCCGGGGGGGATGAACACTGAAGCTTTCTTT.

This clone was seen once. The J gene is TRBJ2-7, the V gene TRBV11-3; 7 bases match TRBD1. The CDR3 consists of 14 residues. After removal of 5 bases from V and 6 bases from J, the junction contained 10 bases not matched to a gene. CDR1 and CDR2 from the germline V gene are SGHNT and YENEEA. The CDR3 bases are TGTGCCAGCAGCGGAAGACAGGGCTTGGGCGAGCAGTACTTC. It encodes CASSGRQGLGEQYF.

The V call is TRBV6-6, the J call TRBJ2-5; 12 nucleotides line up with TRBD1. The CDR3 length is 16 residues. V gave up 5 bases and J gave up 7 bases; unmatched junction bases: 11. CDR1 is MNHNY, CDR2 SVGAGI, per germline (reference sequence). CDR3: CASSTVRDRGQVTQYF. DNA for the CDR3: TGTGCCAGCAGTACCGTACGGGACAGGGGGCAGGTGACCCAGTACTTC.